The present entry profiles one T cell receptor beta chain with its context. Both TCR beta VDJ combination and CDR3 sequence profiling were carried out. Genomic DNA was the template for this profiling. A single record per CDR3 protein comes from TCRdb applying MiXCR to the reads. The sample includes around 33,000 distinct CDR3 sequences, roughly three quarters of them seen just once. The V and J ends lost 5 bases and 7 bases respectively, with 11 bases between them. Germline V gives CDR1 ENHRY, CDR2 SYGVKD. This CDR3 contains 12 residues. This entry comes from a study of CD8+CD57+ T cells in acquired aplastic anemia.

Material: sorted CD4+, CD8+, or CD8+CD57+ T cells (not recorded which) from PBMCs. The TCR originated in a human donor in good health, serving as a control. The chain joins TRBV10-3 to TRBJ1-1; possible D gene TRBD1, 5 bases. The CDR3 loop reads CAISSDRHEAFF. CDR3 bases: TGTGCCATCAGTTCCGACAGACATGAAGCTTTCTTT.